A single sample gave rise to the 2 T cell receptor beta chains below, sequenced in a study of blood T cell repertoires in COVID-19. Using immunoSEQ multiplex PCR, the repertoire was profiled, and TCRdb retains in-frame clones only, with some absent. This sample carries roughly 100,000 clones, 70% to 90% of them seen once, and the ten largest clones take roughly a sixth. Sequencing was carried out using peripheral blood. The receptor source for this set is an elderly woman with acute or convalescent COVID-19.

CDR3: CASSAGQPYTDTQYF. In DNA, the CDR3 is TGCGCCAGCAGCGCAGGACAGCCTTACACAGATACGCAGTATTTT. The chain links TRBV5-1 to TRBJ2-3; tentatively, D is TRBD1 (6 bases). Trimming removed 4 bases from V and 2 bases from J, with 14 bases in between. Germline V gives CDR1 SGHRS, CDR2 YFSETQ. This CDR3 spans 15 amino acids.

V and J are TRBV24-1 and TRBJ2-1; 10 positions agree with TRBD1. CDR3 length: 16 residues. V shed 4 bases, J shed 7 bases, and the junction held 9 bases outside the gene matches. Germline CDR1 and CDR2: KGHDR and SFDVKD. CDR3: CATSDAGTGDENEQFF. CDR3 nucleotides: TGTGCCACCAGTGACGCCGGGACAGGGGACGAGAATGAGCAGTTCTTC.